This T cell receptor (beta chain) was recorded in a study of shared clonotypes between healthy human individuals. Study conclusions and caveats: Non-shared clonotypes were found to have lower generation probabilities than the clonotypes that were shared by all four of the sorted-subset donors.

Study donors comprised healthy, HIV-negative adults devoid of recent acute infection or vaccination. The V and J ends lost 4 bases and 8 bases, in that order; junction bases with no gene match: 3. The length of the CDR3 is 13 residues. Germline CDR1 and CDR2: MDHEN and SYDVKM. Comment on this clone: The antigen is not known.

For every subset, genomic DNA was evenly distributed across several immunoSEQ plates. Generated by immunoSEQ multiplex PCR, the TCRdb table keeps only in-frame clones and is missing some. The sample includes around 1.5 million clones, around 98% of them seen just once. The chain links TRBV28 to TRBJ2-2; TRBD1 matches at 8 bases. The sample taken for sequencing was naive CD4+ T cells sorted from blood. Subset denoted: CD45RA+ positively selected. The receptor was isolated from a man aged 30 to 39 in good health. CDR3 sequence: CASSSGQGGELFF. The DNA for the CDR3 is TGTGCCAGCAGTTCCGGACAGGGTGGGGAGCTGTTTTTT.